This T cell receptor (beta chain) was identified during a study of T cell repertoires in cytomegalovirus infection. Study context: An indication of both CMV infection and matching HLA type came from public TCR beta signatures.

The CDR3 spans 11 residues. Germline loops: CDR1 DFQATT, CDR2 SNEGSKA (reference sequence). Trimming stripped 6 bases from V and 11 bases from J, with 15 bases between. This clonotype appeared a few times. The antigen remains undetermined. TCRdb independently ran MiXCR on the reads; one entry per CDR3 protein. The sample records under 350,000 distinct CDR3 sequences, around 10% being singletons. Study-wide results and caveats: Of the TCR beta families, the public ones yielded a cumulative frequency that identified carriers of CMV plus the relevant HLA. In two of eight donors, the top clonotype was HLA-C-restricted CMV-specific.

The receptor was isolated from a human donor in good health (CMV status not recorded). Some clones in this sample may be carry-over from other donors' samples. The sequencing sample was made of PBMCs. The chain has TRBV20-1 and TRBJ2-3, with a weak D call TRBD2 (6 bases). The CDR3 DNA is TGCAGTGCCCCGGGGGAAAGGGAGCAGTATTTT. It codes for CSAPGEREQYF.